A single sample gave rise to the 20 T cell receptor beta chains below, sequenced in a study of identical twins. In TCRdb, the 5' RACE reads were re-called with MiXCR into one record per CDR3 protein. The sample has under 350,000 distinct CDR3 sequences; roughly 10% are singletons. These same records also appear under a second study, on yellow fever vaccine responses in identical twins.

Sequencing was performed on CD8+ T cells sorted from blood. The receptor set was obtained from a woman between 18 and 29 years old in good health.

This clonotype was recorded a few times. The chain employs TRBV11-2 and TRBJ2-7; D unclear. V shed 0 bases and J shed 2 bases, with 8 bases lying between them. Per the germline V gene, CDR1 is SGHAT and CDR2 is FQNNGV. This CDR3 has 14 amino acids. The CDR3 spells CASSLEFVPYEQYF. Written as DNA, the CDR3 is TGTGCCAGCAGCTTAGAATTCGTCCCCTACGAGCAGTACTTC.

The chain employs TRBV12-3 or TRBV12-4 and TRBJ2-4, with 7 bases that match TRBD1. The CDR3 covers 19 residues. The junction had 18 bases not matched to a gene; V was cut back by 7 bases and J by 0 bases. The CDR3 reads CASTHTWDDRDLAKNIQYF. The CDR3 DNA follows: TGTGCCAGCACCCATACATGGGACGACAGGGACCTAGCCAAAAACATTCAGTACTTC.

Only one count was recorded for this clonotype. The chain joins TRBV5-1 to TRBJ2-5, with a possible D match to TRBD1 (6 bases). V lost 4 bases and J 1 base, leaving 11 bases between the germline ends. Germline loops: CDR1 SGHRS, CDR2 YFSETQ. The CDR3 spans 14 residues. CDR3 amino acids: CASSPGRGQETQYF. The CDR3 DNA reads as TGCGCCAGCAGCCCAGGCAGGGGCCAAGAGACCCAGTACTTC.

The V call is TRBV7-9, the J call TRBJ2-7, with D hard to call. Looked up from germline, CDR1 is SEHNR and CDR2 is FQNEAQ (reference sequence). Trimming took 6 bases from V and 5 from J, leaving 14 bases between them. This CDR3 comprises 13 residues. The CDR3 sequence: CASRGIGHHEQYF. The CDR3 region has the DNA TGTGCCAGCAGAGGGATAGGGCACCACGAGCAGTACTTC.

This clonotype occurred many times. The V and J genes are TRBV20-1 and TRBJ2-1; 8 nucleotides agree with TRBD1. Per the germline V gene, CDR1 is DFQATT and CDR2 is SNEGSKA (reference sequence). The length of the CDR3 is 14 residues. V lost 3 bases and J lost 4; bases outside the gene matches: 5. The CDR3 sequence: CSASAGGAYNEQFF. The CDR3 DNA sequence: TGCAGTGCTAGCGCAGGGGGCGCTTACAATGAGCAGTTCTTC.

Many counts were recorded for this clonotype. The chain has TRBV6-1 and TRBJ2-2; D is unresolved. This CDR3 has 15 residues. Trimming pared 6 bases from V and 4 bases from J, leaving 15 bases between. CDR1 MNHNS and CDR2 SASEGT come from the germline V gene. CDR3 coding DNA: TGTGCCAGCAGCTTTTCTGGGGTCAGCACCGGGGAGCTGTTTTTT. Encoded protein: CASSFSGVSTGELFF.

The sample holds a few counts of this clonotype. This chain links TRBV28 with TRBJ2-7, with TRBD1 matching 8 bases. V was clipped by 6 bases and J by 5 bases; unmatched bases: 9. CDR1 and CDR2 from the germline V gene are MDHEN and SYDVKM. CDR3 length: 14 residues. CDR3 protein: CASRYSTGADEQYF. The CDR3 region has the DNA TGTGCCAGCAGGTACTCGACAGGGGCCGACGAGCAGTACTTC. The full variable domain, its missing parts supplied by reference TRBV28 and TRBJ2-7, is DVKVTQSSRYLVKRTGEKVFLECVQDMDHENMFWYRQDPGLGLRLIYFSYDVKMKEKGDIPEGYSVSREKKERFSLILESASTNQTSMYLCASRYSTGADEQYFGPGTRLTVT.

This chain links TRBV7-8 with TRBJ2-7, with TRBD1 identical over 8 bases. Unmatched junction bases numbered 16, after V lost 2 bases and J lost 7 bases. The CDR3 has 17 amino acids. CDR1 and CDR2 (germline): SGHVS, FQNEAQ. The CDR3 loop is CASSLSGTGGLYVEQYF. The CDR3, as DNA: TGTGCCAGCAGCTTATCGGGAACAGGGGGTCTCTACGTAGAGCAGTACTTC.

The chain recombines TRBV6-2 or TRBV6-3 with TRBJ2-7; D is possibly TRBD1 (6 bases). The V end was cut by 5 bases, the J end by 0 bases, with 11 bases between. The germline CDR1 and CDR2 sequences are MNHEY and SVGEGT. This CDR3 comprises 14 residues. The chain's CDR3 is CASSPQTGSYEQYF. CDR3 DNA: TGTGCCAGCAGTCCCCAGACAGGCTCCTACGAGCAGTACTTC.

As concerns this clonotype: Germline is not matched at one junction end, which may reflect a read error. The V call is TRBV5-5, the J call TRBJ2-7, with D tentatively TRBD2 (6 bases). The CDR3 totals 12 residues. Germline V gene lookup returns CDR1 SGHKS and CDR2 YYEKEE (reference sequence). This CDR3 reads CASSLSPGLSDF. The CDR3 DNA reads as TGTGCCAGCAGCCTCTCTCCGGGACTTTCTGACTTC.

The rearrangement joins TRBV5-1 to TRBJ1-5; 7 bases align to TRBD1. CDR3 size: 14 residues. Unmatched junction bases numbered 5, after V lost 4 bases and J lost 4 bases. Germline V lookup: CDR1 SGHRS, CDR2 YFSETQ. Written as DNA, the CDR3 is TGCGCCAGCAGCCTTGAGGGGGCTAATCAGCCCCAGCATTTT. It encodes CASSLEGANQPQHF.

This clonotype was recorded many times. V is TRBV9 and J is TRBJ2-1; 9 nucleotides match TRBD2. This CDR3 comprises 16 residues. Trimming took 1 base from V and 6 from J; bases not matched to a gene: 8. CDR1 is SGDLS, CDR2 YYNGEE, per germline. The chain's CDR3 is CASSVQSGGPFNEQFF. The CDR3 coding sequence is TGTGCCAGCAGCGTACAAAGCGGGGGGCCGTTCAATGAGCAGTTCTTC.

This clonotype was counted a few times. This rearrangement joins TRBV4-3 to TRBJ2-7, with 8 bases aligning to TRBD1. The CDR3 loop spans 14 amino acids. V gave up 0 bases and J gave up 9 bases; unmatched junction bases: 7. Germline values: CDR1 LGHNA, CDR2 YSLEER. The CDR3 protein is CASSQDQGANAQYF. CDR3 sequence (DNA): TGCGCCAGCAGCCAAGACCAGGGGGCAAACGCGCAGTACTTC.

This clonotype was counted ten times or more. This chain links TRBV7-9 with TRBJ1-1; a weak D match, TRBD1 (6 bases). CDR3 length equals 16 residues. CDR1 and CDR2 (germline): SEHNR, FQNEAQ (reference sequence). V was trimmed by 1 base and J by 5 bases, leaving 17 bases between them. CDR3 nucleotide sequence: TGTGCCAGCAGCTTAGATATTACAGGGAGTTGTACTGAAGCTTTCTTT. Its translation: CASSLDITGSCTEAFF.

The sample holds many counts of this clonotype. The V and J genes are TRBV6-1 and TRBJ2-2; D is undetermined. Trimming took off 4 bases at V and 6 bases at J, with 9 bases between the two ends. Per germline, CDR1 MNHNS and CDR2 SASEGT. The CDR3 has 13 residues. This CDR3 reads CASSGAAPGELFF. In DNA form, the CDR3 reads TGTGCCAGCAGTGGGGCGGCCCCCGGGGAGCTGTTTTTT.

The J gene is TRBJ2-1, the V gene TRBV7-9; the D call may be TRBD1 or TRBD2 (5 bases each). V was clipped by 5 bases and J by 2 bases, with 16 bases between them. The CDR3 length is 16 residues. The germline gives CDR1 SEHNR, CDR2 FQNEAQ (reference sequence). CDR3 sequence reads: CASSGETEEAYNEQFF. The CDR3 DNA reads TGTGCCAGCAGCGGGGAGACAGAGGAGGCCTACAATGAGCAGTTCTTC.

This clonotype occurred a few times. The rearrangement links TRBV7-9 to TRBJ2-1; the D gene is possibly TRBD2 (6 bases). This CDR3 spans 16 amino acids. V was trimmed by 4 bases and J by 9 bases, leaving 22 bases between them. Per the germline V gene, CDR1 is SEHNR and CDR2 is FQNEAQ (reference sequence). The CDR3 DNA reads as TGTGCCAGCAGCTCGATGGCTAGCGAAGATCTGGGTGAGCAGTTCTTC. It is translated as CASSSMASEDLGEQFF.

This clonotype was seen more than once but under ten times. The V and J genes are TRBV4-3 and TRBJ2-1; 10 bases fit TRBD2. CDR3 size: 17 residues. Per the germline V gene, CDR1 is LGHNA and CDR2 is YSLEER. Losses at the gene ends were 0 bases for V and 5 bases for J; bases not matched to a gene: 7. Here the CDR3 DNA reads TGCGCCAGCAGCCAAGATCGAGCGGGAGGGCCTAACAATGAGCAGTTCTTC. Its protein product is CASSQDRAGGPNNEQFF.

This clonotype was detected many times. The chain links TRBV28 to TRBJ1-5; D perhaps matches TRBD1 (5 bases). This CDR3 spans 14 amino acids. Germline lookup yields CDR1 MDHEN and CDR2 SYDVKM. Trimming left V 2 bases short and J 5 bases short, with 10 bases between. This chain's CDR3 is CASSLRGGYQPQHF. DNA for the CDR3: TGTGCCAGCAGTTTAAGGGGAGGGTATCAGCCCCAGCATTTT.

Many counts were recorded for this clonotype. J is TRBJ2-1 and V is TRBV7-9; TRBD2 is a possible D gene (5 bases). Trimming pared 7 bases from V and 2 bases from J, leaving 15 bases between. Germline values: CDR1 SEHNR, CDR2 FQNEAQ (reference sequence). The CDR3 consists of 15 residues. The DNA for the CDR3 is TGTGCCAGCACCGCCGGTGAGACTACCTACAATGAGCAGTTCTTC. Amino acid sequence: CASTAGETTYNEQFF.